The entry below gives a single T cell receptor (beta chain) sequence along with its context. Its antigen is not known. The entry originates in a study of cytomegalovirus exposure and HLA in healthy donors. Study in general: Genotyping showed approximately 81% of roughly 400 donors falling in the Caucasian-associated ancestry cluster. General study points: In a later analysis, an Asian-associated ancestry cluster reportedly showed fewer N-insertions than the approximately 700-donor mean.

The donors gave bone marrow, and they were healthy. Both 60 Vbeta primers and 13 Jbeta primers went into the PCR. The assay was immunoSEQ multiplex PCR, and TCRdb's table has in-frame clones only and misses some. The sample holds approximately 150,000 clones, 80% seen once. This CDR3 has 13 amino acids. The V gene's germline CDR1 is SGHAT and CDR2 FQNNGV. The ends were cut back, 6 bases at V and 5 bases at J, with 11 bases in the middle. The rearrangement uses TRBV11-2 and TRBJ2-1, with a possible D match to TRBD1 (5 bases). The sample consisted of PBMCs. The source is a man aged 35-49 years in good health and CMV-seronegative. The CDR3 here is CASSLQGNNEQFF. As DNA, the CDR3 is TGTGCCAGCAGTCTTCAGGGAAACAATGAGCAGTTCTTC.